A single sample gave rise to the 13 T cell receptor beta chains below, sequenced in a study of identical twins. TCRdb analysed the 5' RACE reads with MiXCR anew, one entry per CDR3 protein. Counted here are 600,000 to 850,000 distinct CDR3 sequences, 18% occurring once; the ten biggest clones make up roughly 14%. These data also formed part of another study, on T cells expressing NK-cell markers.

What was sequenced was PBMCs. These receptors were taken from a woman aged 18-30 years in good health.

Only a few counts were recorded for this clonotype. This rearrangement joins TRBV7-9 to TRBJ2-7; either TRBD1 or TRBD2 may supply D (5 bases each). From germline, CDR1 is SEHNR and CDR2 FQNEAQ (reference sequence). Trimming shortened V by 5 bases and J by 3 bases, and 17 bases separated the two germline ends. This CDR3 is 15 amino acids long. CDR3 in DNA: TGTGCCAGCAGCCCGGACTTTCGAAGGGGCTACGAGCAGTACTTC. This translates into CASSPDFRRGYEQYF. Supplemented by reference TRBV7-9 and TRBJ2-7, the full variable domain reads DTGVSQNPRHKITKRGQNVTFRCDPISEHNRLYWYRQTLGQGPEFLTYFQNEAQLEKSRLLSDRFSAERPKGSFSTLEIQRTEQGDSAMYLCASSPDFRRGYEQYFGPGTRLTVT.

In this sample, this clonotype turned up a few times. The chain couples TRBV25-1 to TRBJ2-3; D ambiguous. Trimming shortened V by 2 bases and J by 0 bases, and 15 bases separated the two germline ends. The CDR3 extends over 17 amino acids. Germline-derived CDR1 and CDR2 are MGHDK and SYGVNS. CDR3 bases: TGTGCCAGCAGTGAAAGGTATCGTTCCAGTAGCACAGATACGCAGTATTTT. Its translation: CASSERYRSSSTDTQYF.

This clonotype has more than one count but fewer than ten. The chain joins TRBV20-1 to TRBJ2-1; TRBD2 matches 7 bases. The germline V gene encodes CDR1 DFQATT and CDR2 SNEGSKA (reference sequence). CDR3 size: 17 residues. J gave up 3 bases and V 3 bases, and 14 bases lay outside the gene matches. The CDR3 loop reads CSASRGGWGGDYNEQFF. The DNA for the CDR3 is TGCAGTGCTAGCCGTGGAGGGTGGGGGGGGGACTACAATGAGCAGTTCTTC.

The chain employs TRBV11-1 and TRBJ2-1, with TRBD2 as a possible D gene (7 bases). Trimming removed 5 bases from V and 2 bases from J, with 25 bases in between. The CDR3 runs 19 residues. Looked up from germline, CDR1 is SGHAT and CDR2 is FQDESV (reference sequence). The CDR3 here is CASSQIRRRGGLPYNEQFF. In DNA form, the CDR3 reads TGTGCCAGCAGCCAGATTCGGCGAAGGGGGGGTTTACCCTACAATGAGCAGTTCTTC. The full variable domain, its missing parts supplied by reference TRBV11-1 and TRBJ2-1, is EAEVAQSPRYKITEKSQAVAFWCDPISGHATLYWYRQILGQGPELLVQFQDESVVDDSQLPKDRFSAERLKGVDSTLKIQPAELGDSAMYLCASSQIRRRGGLPYNEQFFGPGTRLTVL.

The rearrangement uses TRBV20-1 and TRBJ2-7; 9 positions agree with TRBD2. Germline assignment: CDR1 DFQATT and CDR2 SNEGSKA (reference sequence). CDR3 length equals 14 residues. J was trimmed by 2 bases and V by 2 bases; bases with no gene match: 4. The CDR3 DNA is TGCAGTGCTAGATCCAGCGGGAGGCCCTACGAGCAGTACTTC. Encoded protein: CSARSSGRPYEQYF.

The chain employs TRBV3-1 and TRBJ1-5; a possible D gene is TRBD1 (5 bases). The V end was cut by 5 bases, the J end by 2 bases, with 10 bases between. CDR1 and CDR2 (germline): LGHDT, YNNKEL (reference sequence). There are 14 residues in the CDR3. The CDR3 nucleotides read TGTGCCAGCAGCTTAGGGACCCGCAATCAGCCCCAGCATTTT. Residues: CASSLGTRNQPQHF.

This clonotype was picked up a small number of times. The genes are TRBV12-3 or TRBV12-4 and TRBJ2-1; 9 nucleotides match TRBD2. The length of the CDR3 is 16 residues. Germline trimming cut 7 bases from V and 6 bases from J; bases unmatched to any gene: 13. This CDR3 reads CASTLRSPSGVNEQFF. The CDR3 bases are TGTGCCAGCACCTTAAGGTCGCCTAGCGGGGTCAATGAGCAGTTCTTC.

The chain is built from TRBV6-5 and TRBJ2-3; D is uncertain. The CDR3 consists of 14 residues. With 4 bases removed from V and 6 bases from J, the gap between germline ends came to 14 bases. Germline CDR1 reads MNHEY; CDR2 reads SVGAGI. CDR3 loop: CASSSNPGADTQYF. In nucleotides, the CDR3 is TGTGCCAGCAGTTCAAACCCTGGAGCTGATACGCAGTATTTT.

This clonotype was detected ten times or more. The chain is built from TRBV15 and TRBJ2-5; TRBD1 aligns across 8 bases. Trimming took 5 bases from V and 0 from J; bases not matched to a gene: 11. The CDR3 length is 17 residues. Germline assignment: CDR1 LNHNV and CDR2 YYDKDF (reference sequence). CDR3 sequence: CATSPIREDRDQETQYF. CDR3 coding DNA: TGTGCCACCAGCCCTATCCGAGAGGACAGGGACCAAGAGACCCAGTACTTC.

This chain links TRBV7-2 with TRBJ2-3; D might be TRBD1 (6 bases). Deletions cut 3 bases from V and 7 bases from J, with 14 bases between. There are 14 residues in the CDR3. The germline CDR1 and CDR2 sequences are SGHTA and FQGNSA. CDR3 bases: TGTGCCAGCAGCTTCGCTGGGGGCCCGAATACGCAGTATTTT. Encoded protein: CASSFAGGPNTQYF. Looking up the rest from reference TRBV7-2 and TRBJ2-3 gives the full variable domain: GAGVSQSPSNKVTEKGKDVELRCDPISGHTALYWYRQSLGQGLEFLIYFQGNSAPDKSGLPSDRFSAERTGGSVSTLTIQRTQQEDSAVYLCASSFAGGPNTQYFGPGTRLTVL.

In its sample, this clonotype was seen a few times. The V gene is TRBV9, the J gene TRBJ1-1; D ambiguous. Trimming took 3 bases from V and 5 from J, leaving 14 bases between them. This CDR3 has 14 amino acids. CDR1 SGDLS and CDR2 YYNGEE come from the germline V gene. CDR3 coding DNA: TGTGCCAGCAGCGGTAGAGAGGCAGGAACTGAAGCTTTCTTT. It specifies CASSGREAGTEAFF.

J is TRBJ2-2 and V is TRBV27, with D uncertain. The V end lost 0 bases, the J end lost 0 bases, and 14 bases lay between the germline ends. The CDR3 length is 18 residues. CDR1 is MNHEY, CDR2 SMNVEV, per germline (reference sequence). The CDR3 spells CASSLSGEVAANTGELFF. The CDR3 region has the DNA TGTGCCAGCAGTTTATCTGGTGAGGTAGCAGCGAACACCGGGGAGCTGTTTTTT.

The V call is TRBV30, the J call TRBJ1-1; D gene uncertain. The CDR3 is made up of 14 amino acids. The V end was cut by 2 bases, the J end by 6 bases, with 16 bases between. The germline CDR1 and CDR2 sequences are GTSNPN and SVGIG (reference sequence). As DNA, the CDR3 is TGTGCCTGGAGTCCGGACTTCATGGGTGCTGAAGCTTTCTTT. It yields the protein CAWSPDFMGAEAFF.